The clone carrying this TCR beta chain was observed a few times. Its antigen is undetermined. These data come from a study of T cells in Graves' hyperthyroidism and ophthalmopathy. Participants, patients aged 18 to 65, had newly diagnosed hyperthyroidism with a duration under 2 months. What was amplified from RNA transcripts were TCR beta CDR3 regions. The HTBI primer set drove a first-round RT-PCR of the TCR CDR3. TCRdb fed the multiplex PCR reads into MiXCR, producing one record per CDR3 protein. In the table there are approximately 360,000 distinct CDR3 sequences, around a quarter of which are singletons. Findings and limits, study-wide: Blood also showed most of the thyroid clonotypes that were expanded above 0.001.

From germline, CDR1 is MNHNS and CDR2 SASEGT. The CDR3 totals 13 residues. Trimming shortened V by 6 bases and J by 6 bases, and 15 bases separated the two germline ends. This receptor was obtained from a middle-aged man with Graves' hyperthyroidism. The genes are TRBV6-1 and TRBJ2-7; D is possibly TRBD1 (6 bases). Sequenced material: blood. This chain's CDR3 is CASRETGLAEQYF. The CDR3 DNA reads TGTGCCAGCAGGGAGACAGGACTTGCCGAGCAGTACTTC.